These 11 T cell receptor beta chains were sequenced from one sample in a study of T-cell memory formation after mild COVID-19. TCRdb called the 5' RACE reads again in MiXCR, with one record for every CDR3 protein. In the table there are more than 350,000 distinct CDR3 sequences, 21% of which are singletons. Sequenced input: PBMCs or a T cell subset sorted from them (not recorded which). The receptors come from an adult woman who had mild COVID-19 (a few samples of this study predate the infection). Cell type and time point are not known.

CDR3 sequence (DNA): TGCGCCAGCAGCGCCAACGGAATATATGGCTACACCTTC. Translation: CASSANGIYGYTF. J is TRBJ1-2 and V is TRBV5-1; D uncertain. Trimming stripped 4 bases from V and 5 bases from J, with 12 bases between. This CDR3 contains 13 residues. Germline V lookup: CDR1 SGHRS, CDR2 YFSETQ.

The V and J genes are TRBV20-1 and TRBJ2-3; D ambiguous. CDR1 and CDR2 (germline): DFQATT, SNEGSKA (reference sequence). The V and J ends lost 0 bases and 2 bases respectively, with 9 bases between them. The CDR3 sequence is 14 residues long. The CDR3: CSARDSAYTDTQYF. As DNA, the CDR3 is TGCAGTGCTAGAGATTCGGCCTACACAGATACGCAGTATTTT.

This clonotype was counted at least ten times. V usage is TRBV4-2 and J usage is TRBJ1-1; D gene unclear. Deletions cut 1 base from V and 4 bases from J, with 16 bases between. Germline assignment: CDR1 LGHNA and CDR2 YNFKEQ. This CDR3 region has 16 residues. CDR3 nucleotide sequence: TGTGCCAGCAGCCAAGTTATCGGTGGACTTCGCACTGAAGCTTTCTTT. This translates into CASSQVIGGLRTEAFF.

This clonotype occurred a few times. The J gene is TRBJ2-2, the V gene TRBV9; a possible D gene is TRBD1 (6 bases). The CDR3 has 13 residues. CDR1 is SGDLS and CDR2 is YYNGEE in the germline V gene. Trimming stripped 1 base from V and 6 bases from J, with 7 bases between. The CDR3 sequence is CASSVRTAGELFF. The CDR3 DNA sequence: TGTGCCAGCAGCGTACGGACAGCCGGGGAGCTGTTTTTT.

This clonotype has only a few counts. CDR3 in DNA: TGTGCCAGCAGCACAAGACCGACAGGAGTCTACGAGCAGTACTTC. Protein: CASSTRPTGVYEQYF. This chain connects TRBV7-9 to TRBJ2-7; a possible D gene is TRBD1 (6 bases). This CDR3 is built from 15 residues. Trimming stripped 5 bases from V and 3 bases from J, with 17 bases between. CDR1 is SEHNR, CDR2 FQNEAQ, per germline (reference sequence).

The genes are TRBV12-3 or TRBV12-4 and TRBJ1-2; TRBD1 matches at 7 bases. This CDR3 is built from 12 residues. Losses at the gene ends were 5 bases for V and 14 bases for J; bases not matched to a gene: 11. The CDR3 DNA reads as TGTGCCAGCAGTCCGTGGGACAGAAGTAAGACCTTC. Its protein product is CASSPWDRSKTF.

The rearrangement joins TRBV7-2 to TRBJ1-5; D gene ambiguous. The CDR3 totals 15 residues. Trimming stripped 0 bases from V and 6 bases from J, with 12 bases between. Looked up from germline, CDR1 is SGHTA and CDR2 is FQGNSA. CDR3 nucleotides: TGTGCCAGCAGCTTAGCGATGGCGGGGAGTCAGCCCCAGCATTTT. Translated: CASSLAMAGSQPQHF.

The V and J genes are TRBV4-1 and TRBJ1-1, with D perhaps matching TRBD1 (5 bases). The CDR3 length is 15 residues. Germline-derived CDR1 and CDR2 are MGHRA and YSYEKL. The V and J ends lost 1 base and 4 bases respectively, with 13 bases between them. In DNA, the CDR3 is TGCGCCAGCAGCCAAGGGTTCTGGGGGAGCACTGAAGCTTTCTTT. It yields the protein CASSQGFWGSTEAFF.

The chain is built from TRBV24-1 and TRBJ2-2; D is perhaps TRBD1 (6 bases). Germline V gene lookup returns CDR1 KGHDR and CDR2 SFDVKD. Trimming left V 9 bases short and J 8 bases short, with 12 bases between. This CDR3 has 12 amino acids. DNA of the CDR3: TGTGCCACCCTATCAGGGGCAGGGGAGCTGTTTTTT. Its translation is CATLSGAGELFF.

V usage is TRBV5-1 and J usage is TRBJ2-7; D is uncertain. The CDR3 loop spans 16 amino acids. The germline V gene has CDR1 SGHRS and CDR2 YFSETQ. Trimming stripped 0 bases from V and 2 bases from J, with 15 bases between. CDR3 DNA: TGCGCCAGCAGCTTGGAACCCACGGGCCGTACCTACGAGCAGTACTTC. It is translated as CASSLEPTGRTYEQYF.

This clonotype was recorded a few times. The chain uses TRBV7-8 and TRBJ1-1; TRBD1 aligns across 10 bases. The CDR3 totals 15 residues. V shed 1 base and J 5 bases; nucleotides not matched to a gene: 4. Germline CDR1 is SGHVS and CDR2 is FQNEAQ. The CDR3 nucleotides are TGTGCCAGCAGCTTAGTGGGACAGGGGTTGACTGAAGCTTTCTTT. It yields the protein CASSLVGQGLTEAFF.